Each of the 24 T cell receptor beta chains below was sequenced from the same sample in a study of HIV-infected patients and healthy controls. Follow-up blood was drawn about 14 weeks, roughly three months, after antiretroviral therapy began. Whole blood was used without fractionation, so all unsorted peripheral T cells were included. About 500 ng RNA was reverse transcribed with alpha and beta constant-region primers. Separate chain-specific third strand synthesis with multiplexing indices produced the alpha and beta libraries. TCRdb itself ran the 5' RACE reads through MiXCR, one entry per CDR3 protein. The top ten clones hold 15% to 20% of a sample with thousands of distinct CDR3 sequences, roughly 8.1% of them seen once. Sample: blood, taken during antiretroviral therapy. The receptor set was obtained from an adult with HIV infection.

This clonotype was seen repeatedly, ten times or more. The chain employs TRBV6-2 or TRBV6-3 and TRBJ2-1, with D tentatively TRBD2 (6 bases). Germline V gene sequence: CDR1 MNHEY, CDR2 SVGEGT. The V gene lost 6 bases and the J gene lost 4 bases, with 16 bases spanning the gap. The CDR3 consists of 15 residues. The CDR3 protein is CASRITGDKYNEQFF. The CDR3 DNA sequence: TGTGCCAGCAGAATTACGGGAGACAAATACAATGAGCAGTTCTTC.

This clonotype is labeled medium-sized (0.01 to 0.1%). V gene TRBV7-9 combines with J gene TRBJ2-3; 7 bases are a match to TRBD2. CDR1 and CDR2 (germline): SEHNR, FQNEAQ (reference sequence). J lost 5 bases, V lost 5 bases, and 4 bases had no gene match. This CDR3 contains 13 residues. CDR3 loop: CASSASGEDTQYF. CDR3 DNA sequence: TGTGCCAGCAGCGCTAGCGGAGAAGATACGCAGTATTTT.

The table lists this clonotype with many counts. The chain carries TRBV28 and TRBJ2-3, with D perhaps given as TRBD1 or TRBD2 (5 bases each). Germline CDR1 is MDHEN and CDR2 is SYDVKM. The CDR3 contains 16 residues. The V and J ends lost 5 bases and 5 bases respectively, with 20 bases between them. CDR3 in amino acids: CASSRDRGRAKDTQYF. The CDR3 coding sequence is TGTGCCAGCAGTAGGGACCGGGGCAGGGCTAAAGATACGCAGTATTTT.

V and J are TRBV20-1 and TRBJ2-1; TRBD2 matches at 7 bases. The CDR3 totals 15 residues. V lost 4 bases, J lost 5 bases, and 11 bases stayed unmatched. Germline values: CDR1 DFQATT, CDR2 SNEGSKA (reference sequence). The CDR3 sequence is CSAKSWAGEDNEQFF. DNA of the CDR3: TGCAGTGCTAAGAGCTGGGCGGGAGAAGACAATGAGCAGTTCTTC.

The rearrangement uses TRBV28 and TRBJ1-6; D not resolved. From germline, CDR1 is MDHEN and CDR2 SYDVKM. The length of the CDR3 is 14 residues. V was trimmed by 6 bases and J by 5 bases, leaving 11 bases between them. CDR3 bases: TGTGCCAGCAGCGTTTGGGGTAATAATTCACCCCTCCACTTT. Amino acid sequence: CASSVWGNNSPLHF.

In its sample, this clonotype was seen a few times. This chain links TRBV29-1 with TRBJ2-5; possibly TRBD1 or TRBD2 for D (6 bases each). The germline V gene has CDR1 SQVTM and CDR2 ANQGSEA. The CDR3 consists of 12 residues. Between the trimmed V and J ends, which lost 8 bases and 5 bases, there was a span of 15 bases. CDR3 in amino acids: CSHEEGGETQYF. The CDR3 DNA follows: TGCAGCCACGAGGAGGGGGGCGAGACCCAGTACTTC.

Sample share makes this clonotype medium-sized. The V and J genes are TRBV24-1 and TRBJ1-2; tentative D call: TRBD1 (6 bases). V lost 5 bases, J lost 6 bases, and 9 bases lay in between. The CDR3 contains 12 residues. Germline V CDR1 and CDR2: KGHDR, SFDVKD. For the CDR3, the DNA is TGTGCCACCAGTGGACAGGCCCATGGCTACACCTTC. Translation: CATSGQAHGYTF.

The chain combines TRBV12-3 or TRBV12-4 with TRBJ2-7; TRBD2 aligns across 8 bases. V gave up 2 bases and J gave up 1 base; unmatched junction bases: 1. The CDR3 totals 14 residues. The CDR3 coding sequence is TGTGCCAGCAGTTTATCGGGGGGGTCCTACGAGCAGTACTTC. Its protein product is CASSLSGGSYEQYF.

By sample fraction, this clonotype is medium-sized. The chain couples TRBV29-1 to TRBJ2-3; D unresolved. V was shortened by 2 bases and J by 2 bases, with 11 bases between the two germline ends. The CDR3 spans 14 residues. Germline assignment: CDR1 SQVTM and CDR2 ANQGSEA. The CDR3 DNA reads TGCAGCGTTGAATCCGGGTACAACACAGATACGCAGTATTTT. This gives the protein CSVESGYNTDTQYF.

This clonotype was found a few times. The rearrangement joins TRBV7-8 to TRBJ1-1, with unresolved D. CDR1 and CDR2 (germline): SGHVS, FQNEAQ. The CDR3 has 17 residues. V lost 0 bases, J lost 3 bases, and 17 bases lay in between. Here the CDR3 DNA reads TGTGCCAGCAGCTTAGCGGACGGCTCATATGTGGACACTGAAGCTTTCTTT. It codes for CASSLADGSYVDTEAFF.

By sample fraction, this clonotype is medium-sized. CDR3 region: CASSFLAGINTGELFF. CDR3 nucleotide sequence: TGTGCCAGCAGTTTCTTAGCGGGGATTAACACCGGGGAGCTGTTTTTT. The chain uses TRBV28 and TRBJ2-2, with 8 bases identical to TRBD2. This CDR3 spans 16 amino acids. J was trimmed by 2 bases and V by 3 bases; bases with no gene match: 5. Germline loops: CDR1 MDHEN, CDR2 SYDVKM. The complete variable domain, with remaining parts taken from reference TRBV28 and TRBJ2-2, reads DVKVTQSSRYLVKRTGEKVFLECVQDMDHENMFWYRQDPGLGLRLIYFSYDVKMKEKGDIPEGYSVSREKKERFSLILESASTNQTSMYLCASSFLAGINTGELFFGEGSRLTVL.

This clonotype was counted many times. The CDR3 sequence is CASSLTGDSYEQYF. The CDR3 nucleotides are TGTGCCAGTAGTCTTACAGGTGATTCCTACGAGCAGTACTTC. This chain links TRBV19 with TRBJ2-7, with D perhaps TRBD1 (5 bases). Trimming removed 5 bases at V and 1 base at J, with 12 bases between. Germline-derived CDR1 and CDR2 are LNHDA and SQIVND (reference sequence). The CDR3 loop spans 14 amino acids. Full variable domain (remainder filled in from reference TRBV19 and TRBJ2-7): DGGITQSPKYLFRKEGQNVTLSCEQNLNHDAMYWYRQDPGQGLRLIYYSQIVNDFQKGDIAEGYSVSREKKESFPLTVTSAQKNPTAFYLCASSLTGDSYEQYFGPGTRLTVT.

This clonotype appeared many times. The rearrangement links TRBV30 to TRBJ2-5; D gene ambiguous. Trimming removed 0 bases from V and 3 bases from J, with 11 bases in between. This CDR3 has 14 amino acids. CDR1 and CDR2 (germline): GTSNPN, SVGIG (reference sequence). The chain's CDR3 is CAWSVQTIEETQYF. The CDR3 DNA sequence: TGTGCCTGGAGTGTACAAACAATTGAAGAGACCCAGTACTTC. Complete variable domain (other parts from reference TRBV30 and TRBJ2-5): SQTIHQWPATLVQPVGSPLSLECTVEGTSNPNLYWYRQAAGRGLQLLFYSVGIGQISSEVPQNLSASRPQDRQFILSSKKLLLSDSGFYLCAWSVQTIEETQYFGPGTRLLVL.

The sample holds many counts of this clonotype. In DNA, the CDR3 is TGTGCCAGCCGGGCGGGACTAGGGTACAATGAGCAGTTCTTC. Protein sequence: CASRAGLGYNEQFF. The chain couples TRBV6-1 to TRBJ2-1; 8 bases agree with TRBD2. The V segment lost 8 bases and the J segment 4 bases; nucleotides outside the gene matches: 7. The V gene's germline CDR1 is MNHNS and CDR2 SASEGT. The CDR3 spans 14 residues.

A few counts support this clonotype. This sequence joins TRBV10-2 and TRBJ2-7; D not certain. Germline CDR1 reads WSHSY; CDR2 reads SAAADI. This CDR3 has 12 amino acids. V was shortened by 2 bases and J by 2 bases, with 4 bases between the two germline ends. CDR3 coding DNA: TGCGCCAGCAGTGAGGGTCCCTACGAGCAGTACTTC. Protein: CASSEGPYEQYF.

This clonotype was counted at least ten times. The rearrangement uses TRBV10-2 and TRBJ2-3; 9 nucleotides match TRBD2. This CDR3 is 13 amino acids long. V was clipped by 7 bases and J by 5 bases; unmatched bases: 4. From germline, CDR1 is WSHSY and CDR2 SAAADI. The CDR3 bases are TGCGCCAGCACGCGGGGGGGCGGAGATACGCAGTATTTT. Residues: CASTRGGGDTQYF.

This clonotype was picked up many times. This chain joins TRBV2 and TRBJ2-3, with unresolved D. V lost 3 bases and J lost 0, with 16 bases in between. CDR3 length: 17 residues. CDR1 SNHLY and CDR2 FYNNEI come from the germline V gene. The CDR3 region has the DNA TGTGCCAGCAGTGATATGGTGCTGGGTCCAAGCACAGATACGCAGTATTTT. Amino acids: CASSDMVLGPSTDTQYF.

Of note for this clonotype: At one of its ends the junction is not consistent with the germline gene, which may arise from a read error. The gene calls are TRBV10-2 and TRBJ2-1; 9 nucleotides match TRBD2. This CDR3 comprises 15 residues. In germline, CDR1 is WSHSY, CDR2 SAAADI. The CDR3 nucleotides are TGCGCCAGCAGTGAGTCGGCTAGCGGGGAATTAGAGCATTTCTTC. It encodes CASSESASGELEHFF.

This clonotype counts as medium-sized. The chain combines TRBV3-1 with TRBJ2-3, with 8 positions matching TRBD2. Trimming cost V 5 bases and J 6 bases; bases outside gene matches: 10. CDR1 and CDR2 (germline): LGHDT, YNNKEL (reference sequence). The CDR3 extends over 15 amino acids. In DNA, the CDR3 is TGTGCCAGCAGCACACGATCGACTAGCGCCGATACGCAGTATTTT. Its translation is CASSTRSTSADTQYF.

This clonotype came up many times. Germline and junction disagree at one end, which may indicate a read error. The V gene is TRBV4-1, the J gene TRBJ2-7; TRBD1 aligns across 7 bases. Germline-derived CDR1 and CDR2 are MGHRA and YSYEKL. CDR3 size: 13 residues. The CDR3 coding sequence is TGCGCCAGCAGCCAAGGCCAAGGGGGCCCCGTGAACTTC. Protein sequence: CASSQGQGGPVNF.

This clonotype is medium-sized. J is TRBJ2-1 and V is TRBV7-9; D not certain. Germline assignment: CDR1 SEHNR and CDR2 FQNEAQ (reference sequence). Trimming left V 5 bases short and J 0 bases short, with 14 bases between. This CDR3 spans 16 amino acids. This CDR3 reads CASSPREVSSYNEQFF. For the CDR3, the DNA is TGTGCCAGCAGCCCCCGAGAAGTTAGCTCCTACAATGAGCAGTTCTTC.

This clonotype was picked up many times. The rearrangement links TRBV25-1 to TRBJ2-1, with D uncertain. This CDR3 contains 15 residues. Trimming removed 2 bases from V and 7 bases from J, with 15 bases in between. Germline lookup yields CDR1 MGHDK and CDR2 SYGVNS. CDR3 sequence: CASSEGSRPWNEQFF. Here the CDR3 DNA reads TGTGCCAGCAGTGAAGGTAGCCGACCTTGGAATGAGCAGTTCTTC.

The chain uses TRBV19 and TRBJ2-1, with 8 bases matching TRBD2. The V segment lost 9 bases and the J segment 1 base; nucleotides outside the gene matches: 8. CDR3 size: 15 residues. The germline gives CDR1 LNHDA, CDR2 SQIVND (reference sequence). CDR3 in amino acids: CASRRGGSSYNEQFF. The CDR3 region has the DNA TGTGCCAGCCGACGGGGGGGCAGTTCCTACAATGAGCAGTTCTTC.

This clonotype was counted between two and nine times. The chain has TRBV24-1 and TRBJ2-7; 7 bases align to TRBD1. Germline loops: CDR1 KGHDR, CDR2 SFDVKD. This CDR3 has 14 residues. The ends lost 4 bases at V and 2 bases at J; junction bases unmatched: 4. CDR3 bases: TGTGCCACCAGTGAGTCTGGGACAGCCTACGAGCAGTACTTC. This sequence encodes CATSESGTAYEQYF.